This T cell receptor (beta chain) was found in a study of T cells in pancreatic ductal adenocarcinoma. The study's findings and limits: Results skew toward the minority of patients with early-stage disease. Tumor and blood clonality did not differ significantly, about 0.11 versus 0.066. Comparisons of tumor and blood clonality may show falsely lower tumor diversity.

No neoadjuvant therapy was given to the selected pancreatic ductal adenocarcinoma patients before their surgery. In the case of this clone: Its antigen is currently unknown.

Sequencing was performed with immunoSEQ multiplex PCR; in TCRdb, only in-frame clones are kept and a portion is missing. The sample includes 11,000 or so clones, just over 85% of them seen just once. With V trimmed by 0 bases and J by 6 bases, 3 bases remained unmatched. The V gene's germline CDR1 is SGHRS and CDR2 YFSETQ. The CDR3 runs 15 residues. The rearrangement links TRBV5-1 to TRBJ2-3; TRBD2 matches 11 bases. The source is a human donor with pancreatic ductal adenocarcinoma. Sequencing was performed on PBMCs. CDR3 amino acids: CASSLATSGEDTQYF. DNA of the CDR3: TGCGCCAGCAGCTTGGCGACTAGCGGGGAGGATACGCAGTATTTT.